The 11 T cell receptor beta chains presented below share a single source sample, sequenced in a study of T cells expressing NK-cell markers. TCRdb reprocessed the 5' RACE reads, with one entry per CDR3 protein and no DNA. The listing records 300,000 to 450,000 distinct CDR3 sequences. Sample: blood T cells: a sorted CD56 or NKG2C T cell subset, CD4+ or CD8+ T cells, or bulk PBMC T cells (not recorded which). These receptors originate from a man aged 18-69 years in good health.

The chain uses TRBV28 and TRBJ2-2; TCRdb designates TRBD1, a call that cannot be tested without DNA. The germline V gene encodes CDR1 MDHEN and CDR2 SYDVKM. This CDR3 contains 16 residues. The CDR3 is CASSLIRTSVTGELFF.

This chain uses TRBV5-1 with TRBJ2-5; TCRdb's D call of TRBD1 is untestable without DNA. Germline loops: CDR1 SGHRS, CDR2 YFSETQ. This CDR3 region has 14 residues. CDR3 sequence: CASSLRPGKETQYF.

CDR3 region: CASTDRQGVYVNSPLHF. This chain connects TRBV12-3 or TRBV12-4 to TRBJ1-6; the D call of TRBD1 rests on TCRdb alone, since no DNA is present to check it. The CDR3 loop spans 17 amino acids.

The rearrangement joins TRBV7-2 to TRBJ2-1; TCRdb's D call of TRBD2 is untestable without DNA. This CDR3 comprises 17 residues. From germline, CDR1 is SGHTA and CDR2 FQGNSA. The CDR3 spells CASSSRTGTSGGNEQFF.

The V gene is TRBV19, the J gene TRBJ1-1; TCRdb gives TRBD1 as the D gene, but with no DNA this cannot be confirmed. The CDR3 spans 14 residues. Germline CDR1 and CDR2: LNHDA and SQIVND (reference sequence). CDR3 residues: CASRYTGGVTEAFF. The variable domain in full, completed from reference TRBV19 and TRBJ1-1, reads DGGITQSPKYLFRKEGQNVTLSCEQNLNHDAMYWYRQDPGQGLRLIYYSQIVNDFQKGDIAEGYSVSREKKESFPLTVTSAQKNPTAFYLCASRYTGGVTEAFFGQGTRLTVV.

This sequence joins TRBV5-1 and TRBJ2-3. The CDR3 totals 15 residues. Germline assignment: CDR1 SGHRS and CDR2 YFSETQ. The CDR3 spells CASSSDEGIVDTQYF.

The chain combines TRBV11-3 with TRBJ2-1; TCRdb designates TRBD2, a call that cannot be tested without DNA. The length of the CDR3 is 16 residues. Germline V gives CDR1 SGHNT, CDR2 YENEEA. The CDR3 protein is CASSLGWSGGWNEQFF.

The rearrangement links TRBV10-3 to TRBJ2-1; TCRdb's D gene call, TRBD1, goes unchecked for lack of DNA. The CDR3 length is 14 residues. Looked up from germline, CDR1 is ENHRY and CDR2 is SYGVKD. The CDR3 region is CAIRPGQGPNEQFF.

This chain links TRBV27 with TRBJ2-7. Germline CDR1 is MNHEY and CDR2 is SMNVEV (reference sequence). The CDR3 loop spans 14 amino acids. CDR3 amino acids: CASSADRPIYEQYF.

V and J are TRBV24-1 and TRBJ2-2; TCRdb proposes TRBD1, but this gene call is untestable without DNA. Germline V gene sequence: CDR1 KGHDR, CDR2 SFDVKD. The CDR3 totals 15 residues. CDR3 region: CATSALSPNTGELFF.

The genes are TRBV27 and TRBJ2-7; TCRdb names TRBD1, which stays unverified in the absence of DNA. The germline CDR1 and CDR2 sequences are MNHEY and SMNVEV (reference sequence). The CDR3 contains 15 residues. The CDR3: CASRVSLGGSYEQYF.